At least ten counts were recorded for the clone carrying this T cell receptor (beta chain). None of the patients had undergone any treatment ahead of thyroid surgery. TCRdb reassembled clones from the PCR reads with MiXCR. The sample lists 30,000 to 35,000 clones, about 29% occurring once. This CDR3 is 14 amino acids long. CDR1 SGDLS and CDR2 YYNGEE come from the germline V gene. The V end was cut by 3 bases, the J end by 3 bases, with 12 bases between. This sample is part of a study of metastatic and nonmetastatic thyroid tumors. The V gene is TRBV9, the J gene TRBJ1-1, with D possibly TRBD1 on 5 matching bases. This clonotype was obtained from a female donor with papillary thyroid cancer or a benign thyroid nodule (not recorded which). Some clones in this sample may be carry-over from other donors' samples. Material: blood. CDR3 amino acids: CASSEGTGYTEAFF. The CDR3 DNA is TGTGCCAGCAGCGAAGGGACGGGATACACTGAAGCTTTCTTT.